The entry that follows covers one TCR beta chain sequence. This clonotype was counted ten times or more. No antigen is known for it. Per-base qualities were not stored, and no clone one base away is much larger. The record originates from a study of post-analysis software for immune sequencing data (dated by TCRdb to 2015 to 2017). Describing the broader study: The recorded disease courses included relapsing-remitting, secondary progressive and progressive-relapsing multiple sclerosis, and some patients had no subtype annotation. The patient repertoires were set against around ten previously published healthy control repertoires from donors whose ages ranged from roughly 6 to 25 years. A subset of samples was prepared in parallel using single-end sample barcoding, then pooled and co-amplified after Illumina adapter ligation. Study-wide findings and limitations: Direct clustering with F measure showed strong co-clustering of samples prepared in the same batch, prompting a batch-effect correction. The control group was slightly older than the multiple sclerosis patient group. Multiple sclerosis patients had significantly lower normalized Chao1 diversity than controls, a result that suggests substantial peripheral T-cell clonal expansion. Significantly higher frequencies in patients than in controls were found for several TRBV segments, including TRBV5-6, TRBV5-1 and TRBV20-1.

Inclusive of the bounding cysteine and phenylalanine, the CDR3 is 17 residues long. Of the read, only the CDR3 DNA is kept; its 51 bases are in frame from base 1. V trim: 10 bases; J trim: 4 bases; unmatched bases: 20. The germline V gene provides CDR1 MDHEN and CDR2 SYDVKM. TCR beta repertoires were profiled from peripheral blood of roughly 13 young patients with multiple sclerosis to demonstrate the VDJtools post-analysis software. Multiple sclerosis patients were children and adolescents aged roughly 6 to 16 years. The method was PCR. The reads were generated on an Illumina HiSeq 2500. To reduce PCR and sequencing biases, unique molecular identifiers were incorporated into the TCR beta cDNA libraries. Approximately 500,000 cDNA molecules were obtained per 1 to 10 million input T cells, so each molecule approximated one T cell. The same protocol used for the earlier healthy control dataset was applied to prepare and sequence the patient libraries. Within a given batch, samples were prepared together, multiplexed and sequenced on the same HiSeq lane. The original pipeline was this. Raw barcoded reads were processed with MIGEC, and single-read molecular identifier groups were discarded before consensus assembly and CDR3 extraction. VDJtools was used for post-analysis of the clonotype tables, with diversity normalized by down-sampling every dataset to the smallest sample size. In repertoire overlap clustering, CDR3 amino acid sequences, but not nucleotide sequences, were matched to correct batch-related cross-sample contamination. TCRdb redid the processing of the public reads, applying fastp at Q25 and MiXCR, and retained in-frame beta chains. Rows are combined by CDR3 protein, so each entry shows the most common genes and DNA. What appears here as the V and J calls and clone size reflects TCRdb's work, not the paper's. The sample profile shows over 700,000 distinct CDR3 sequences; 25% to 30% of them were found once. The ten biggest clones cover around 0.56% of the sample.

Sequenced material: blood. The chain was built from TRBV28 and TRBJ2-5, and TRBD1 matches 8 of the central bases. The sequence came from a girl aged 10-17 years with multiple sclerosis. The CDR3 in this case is CATKALKPQGAGETQYF. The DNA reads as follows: TGTGCCACCAAGGCCTTGAAACCTCAGGGGGCTGGAGAGACCCAGTACTTC.